This passage covers 29 T cell receptor beta chains from one sample sequenced in a study of identical twins (dated by TCRdb to the mid-2010s). Libraries were built with 5' RACE. Sequencing relied on an Illumina HiSeq 2000. The raw public reads went through TCRdb reprocessing: fastp at Q25, MiXCR clone calling, in-frame beta chains kept. Rows are combined by CDR3 protein, so each entry shows the most common genes and DNA. The sample records about 700,000 distinct CDR3 sequences, less than 10% of which are singletons. Roughly 0.9% of the sample goes to the ten largest clones. The sample was also reused in another study, on yellow fever vaccine responses in identical twins.

Sequencing input: PBMCs. These receptors all stem from a woman aged 18 to 35 in good health.

In this sample, this clonotype turned up a few times. In DNA, the CDR3 is TGTGCCAGTAGTCAGAGGACCCTTCTTCAAGAGACCCAGTACTTC. Protein: CASSQRTLLQETQYF. The chain couples TRBV19 to TRBJ2-5; D is unclear. This CDR3 region has 15 residues. V was cut by 5 bases and J by 2 bases, with 15 bases left in between. In germline, CDR1 is LNHDA, CDR2 SQIVND (reference sequence).

This clonotype was seen at least ten times. The chain has TRBV12-3 or TRBV12-4 and TRBJ1-1; D is ambiguous. V was trimmed by 6 bases and J by 5 bases, leaving 10 bases between them. This CDR3 region has 12 residues. CDR3 sequence (DNA): TGTGCCAGCAGCTACGACCTTACTGAAGCTTTCTTT. This gives the protein CASSYDLTEAFF.

This clonotype showed up just a few times. The DNA of the CDR3 is TGCAGTGCTCCCCATGGCTGGCTAGCGGGCCTGCTCACAGATACGCAGTATTTT. Its translation: CSAPHGWLAGLLTDTQYF. The chain uses TRBV20-1 and TRBJ2-3; 8 bases line up with TRBD2. CDR1 is DFQATT, CDR2 SNEGSKA, per germline (reference sequence). V shed 5 bases, J shed 2 bases, and the junction held 18 bases outside the gene matches. The CDR3 sequence is 18 residues long.

The chain has TRBV29-1 and TRBJ2-5; 11 nucleotides match TRBD1. The CDR3 sequence is 13 residues long. Germline CDR1 SQVTM, CDR2 ANQGSEA. Trimming removed 5 bases from V and 5 bases from J; junction bases left unmatched: 4. The DNA of the CDR3 is TGCAGCGTTCGGACAGGGGGCGCGGAGACCCAGTACTTC. Amino acid sequence: CSVRTGGAETQYF.

This clonotype appeared many times. CDR3 bases: TGTGCCAGCAGTTACGTTATGTGGGGAAGAGGGAACGATACGCAGTATTTT. It yields the protein CASSYVMWGRGNDTQYF. The chain links TRBV6-5 to TRBJ2-3; weak D call: TRBD2 (5 bases). The germline V and J ends were trimmed by 2 bases and 6 bases, with 21 bases remaining between them. This CDR3 spans 17 amino acids. Germline V gene data show CDR1 as MNHEY and CDR2 as SVGAGI.

This clonotype was detected only a few times. This chain joins TRBV12-3 or TRBV12-4 and TRBJ1-2; D is undetermined. V lost 2 bases to trimming and J lost 5 bases, with 15 bases between them. The CDR3 is 15 amino acids. Here the CDR3 reads CASSLYRPSEYGYTF. CDR3 coding DNA: TGTGCCAGCAGTTTATATCGTCCAAGCGAGTATGGCTACACCTTC.

In its sample, this clonotype was seen a few times. The gene calls are TRBV20-1 and TRBJ2-7; TRBD1 agrees at 7 bases. The CDR3 consists of 13 residues. Trimming took 4 bases from V and 4 from J; bases not matched to a gene: 7. Germline CDR1 reads DFQATT; CDR2 reads SNEGSKA (reference sequence). This chain's CDR3 is CSAMTGILYEQYF. Here the CDR3 DNA reads TGCAGTGCTATGACAGGGATTTTGTACGAGCAGTACTTC.

The rearrangement links TRBV29-1 to TRBJ2-7; D tentatively reads TRBD1 or TRBD2 (5 bases each). The CDR3 is 13 amino acids. Germline-derived CDR1 and CDR2 are SQVTM and ANQGSEA. V lost 6 bases and J lost 4, with 16 bases in between. CDR3 sequence: CSVAPGPRYEQYF. The CDR3 nucleotides read TGCAGCGTCGCACCGGGACCGAGGTACGAGCAGTACTTC.

The table lists this clonotype with a few counts. V gene TRBV9 combines with J gene TRBJ1-4; 7 bases align to TRBD1. The J segment lost 2 bases and the V segment lost 3 bases, leaving 1 base of the junction unmatched. Germline V CDR1 and CDR2: SGDLS, YYNGEE. The CDR3 length is 14 residues. The CDR3 nucleotides read TGTGCCAGCAGCGCGGGACAGACTAATGAAAAACTGTTTTTT. As protein: CASSAGQTNEKLFF.

This clonotype has only a few counts. The chain carries TRBV9 and TRBJ2-6; D uncertain. The CDR3 contains 16 residues. Germline CDR1 and CDR2: SGDLS and YYNGEE. The V end lost 0 bases, the J end lost 4 bases, and 11 bases lay between the germline ends. CDR3 residues: CASSVESLRGANVLTF. In DNA form, the CDR3 reads TGTGCCAGCAGCGTAGAGTCGTTGAGAGGGGCCAACGTCCTGACTTTC.

V and J are TRBV7-2 and TRBJ2-7; TRBD1 matches 11 bases. J was trimmed by 3 bases and V by 5 bases; bases with no gene match: 9. Germline values: CDR1 SGHTA, CDR2 FQGNSA. This CDR3 is 16 amino acids long. CDR3 sequence (DNA): TGTGCCAGCAGCCGGGAATCCGGGACAGGGGGCTACGAGCAGTACTTC. This gives the protein CASSRESGTGGYEQYF.

On this clonotype: A much larger clone differs by one base, so this may be a read error. This chain joins TRBV12-3 or TRBV12-4 and TRBJ2-1; D is uncertain. The DNA end lines up better with TRBJ2-7; the J call may be wrong. This CDR3 contains 15 residues. This CDR3 reads CASRVGSLVRHEQYF. CDR3 in DNA: TGTGCCAGCAGGGTAGGGTCCCTAGTTCGCCATGAGCAGTACTTC.

This clonotype has more than one count but fewer than ten. The rearrangement joins TRBV27 to TRBJ2-7, with TRBD1 identical over 7 bases. CDR3 size: 14 residues. V lost 5 bases, J lost 6 bases, and 10 bases stayed unmatched. Germline V gene data show CDR1 as MNHEY and CDR2 as SMNVEV (reference sequence). The CDR3 is CASSPETGWSEQYF. CDR3 coding DNA: TGTGCCAGCAGTCCCGAGACAGGGTGGAGCGAGCAGTACTTC.

The table lists this clonotype with a few counts. This chain joins TRBV12-3 or TRBV12-4 and TRBJ2-3, with TRBD1 as a possible D gene (6 bases). The CDR3 consists of 15 residues. Trimming shortened V by 6 bases and J by 3 bases, and 16 bases separated the two germline ends. The CDR3 bases are TGTGCCAGCAGACGTTGGACAGACCGAACAGATACGCAGTATTTT. This sequence encodes CASRRWTDRTDTQYF.

This clonotype showed up just a few times. The rearrangement uses TRBV5-1 and TRBJ2-5; possibly TRBD2 for D (6 bases). The CDR3 spans 16 residues. Germline V gives CDR1 SGHRS, CDR2 YFSETQ. With 4 bases removed from V and 5 bases from J, the gap between germline ends came to 21 bases. CDR3 DNA sequence: TGCGCCAGCAGCAAGGCCGGGAGCCACGTAGGGGAGACCCAGTACTTC. This encodes CASSKAGSHVGETQYF.

This clonotype was counted ten times or more. The gene calls are TRBV7-9 and TRBJ2-1; tentative D call: TRBD1 (6 bases). Trimming took off 1 base at V and 5 bases at J, with 15 bases between the two ends. Germline CDR1 is SEHNR and CDR2 is FQNEAQ (reference sequence). The CDR3 consists of 16 residues. In DNA form, the CDR3 reads TGTGCCAGCAGCTTAGTCCAGGGGCCATCTCACAATGAGCAGTTCTTC. Protein product: CASSLVQGPSHNEQFF.

This chain links TRBV20-1 with TRBJ2-5; the match to TRBD2 covers 7 bases. V lost 0 bases, J lost 5 bases, and 6 bases stayed unmatched. The CDR3 has 14 amino acids. CDR1 is DFQATT, CDR2 SNEGSKA, per germline (reference sequence). The CDR3 sequence: CSARDRGEMETQYF. The DNA for the CDR3 is TGCAGTGCTAGAGATCGGGGGGAGATGGAGACCCAGTACTTC.

The chain recombines TRBV19 with TRBJ1-5; 11 nucleotides line up with TRBD1. In germline, CDR1 is LNHDA, CDR2 SQIVND (reference sequence). With 6 bases clipped from V and 6 bases from J, the junction kept 10 bases outside the gene matches. CDR3 length: 16 residues. CDR3 nucleotide sequence: TGTGCCAGTAGACTATCGGACAGGGGGCTGGGTCAGCCCCAGCATTTT. Its translation: CASRLSDRGLGQPQHF. Combining the CDR3 with reference TRBV19 and TRBJ1-5 gives the whole variable domain DGGITQSPKYLFRKEGQNVTLSCEQNLNHDAMYWYRQDPGQGLRLIYYSQIVNDFQKGDIAEGYSVSREKKESFPLTVTSAQKNPTAFYLCASRLSDRGLGQPQHFGDGTRLSIL.

J is TRBJ1-4 and V is TRBV4-3; perhaps TRBD1 as D (6 bases). Germline CDR1 reads LGHNA; CDR2 reads YSLEER. V was shortened by 4 bases and J by 6 bases, with 9 bases between the two germline ends. This CDR3 is 13 amino acids long. The CDR3 protein is CASSRDKYEKLFF. The CDR3 bases are TGCGCCAGCAGCCGGGACAAGTATGAAAAACTGTTTTTT.

This clonotype was picked up a small number of times. This sequence joins TRBV24-1 and TRBJ2-7; TRBD1 agrees at 8 bases. The CDR3 contains 13 residues. The trim removed 11 bases at V and 2 bases at J, leaving 7 bases unmatched. Per germline, CDR1 KGHDR and CDR2 SFDVKD. The CDR3 DNA sequence: TGTGCCATAGGGACAGGCCAGGCCTACGAGCAGTACTTC. Translation gives CAIGTGQAYEQYF.

This clonotype was observed a few times. The J gene is TRBJ2-1, the V gene TRBV7-9; no definite D call. The germline V gene encodes CDR1 SEHNR and CDR2 FQNEAQ (reference sequence). CDR3 length: 15 residues. V was pared by 2 bases and J by 4 bases, with 12 bases between. The CDR3 loop is CASSLPNMGYNEQFF. CDR3 sequence (DNA): TGTGCCAGCAGCTTACCCAATATGGGTTACAATGAGCAGTTCTTC.

Many counts were recorded for this clonotype. The chain is built from TRBV12-3 or TRBV12-4 and TRBJ1-1; 10 bases agree with TRBD1. The CDR3 is 13 amino acids. With V trimmed by 6 bases and J by 4 bases, 2 bases remained unmatched. CDR3 DNA: TGTGCCAGCAGGGGACAGGGGTCCACTGAAGCTTTCTTT. The encoded protein is CASRGQGSTEAFF.

This clonotype turned up a few times. The chain joins TRBV29-1 to TRBJ2-5, with D maybe TRBD1 (5 bases). The CDR3 contains 13 residues. The germline gives CDR1 SQVTM, CDR2 ANQGSEA. Trimming left V 6 bases short and J 2 bases short, with 13 bases between. The CDR3 region is CSVSQGGQETQYF. CDR3 DNA: TGCAGCGTCTCGCAGGGTGGTCAAGAGACCCAGTACTTC.

A few counts support this clonotype. The chain employs TRBV7-2 and TRBJ2-7, with TRBD2 matching over 7 bases. V shed 1 base and J 6 bases; nucleotides not matched to a gene: 9. The germline V gene encodes CDR1 SGHTA and CDR2 FQGNSA. CDR3 length: 15 amino acids. CDR3 region: CASSLVFFGGSEQYF. CDR3 DNA sequence: TGTGCCAGCAGCTTAGTTTTTTTCGGGGGGAGCGAGCAGTACTTC.

A few counts support this clonotype. The V and J genes are TRBV12-3 or TRBV12-4 and TRBJ2-1; tentative D call: TRBD2 (5 bases). The CDR3 is 15 residues long. V shed 4 bases and J shed 0 bases, with 10 bases lying between them. The CDR3 region has the DNA TGTGCCAGCAGTTACCTAGGGAGCTCCTACAATGAGCAGTTCTTC. This sequence encodes CASSYLGSSYNEQFF.

Only a few counts were recorded for this clonotype. The rearrangement links TRBV2 to TRBJ2-4, with TRBD1 matching 10 bases. This CDR3 spans 17 amino acids. J lost 3 bases, V lost 7 bases, and 12 bases had no gene match. Germline V gives CDR1 SNHLY, CDR2 FYNNEI. CDR3 coding DNA: TGTGCCAGCATCGGACAGGGGGATTTGTTTGTCAAAAACATTCAGTACTTC. Its protein product is CASIGQGDLFVKNIQYF.

There are many counts of this clonotype. The V call is TRBV27, the J call TRBJ2-5, with a weak D call TRBD1 (7 bases). CDR3 length: 15 residues. Germline values: CDR1 MNHEY, CDR2 SMNVEV (reference sequence). Trimming left V 5 bases short and J 5 bases short, with 18 bases between. The CDR3 DNA reads as TGTGCCAGCAGTCTAGAGGGACAGAGCGGGGAGACCCAGTACTTC. Translation: CASSLEGQSGETQYF.

Turning to this clonotype: A much larger clone lies one base from this, so it may be a read error. The V and J genes are TRBV5-1 and TRBJ2-5; D is ambiguous. The CDR3 totals 9 residues. From germline, CDR1 is SGHRS and CDR2 YFSETQ. CDR3 sequence reads: CAKEETQNF. CDR3 sequence (DNA): TGCGCCAAAGAAGAGACCCAGAACTTC.

The rearrangement uses TRBV5-1 and TRBJ2-2, with 10 bases identical to TRBD2. There are 16 residues in the CDR3. V was clipped by 5 bases and J by 4 bases; unmatched bases: 8. Germline V lookup: CDR1 SGHRS, CDR2 YFSETQ. Written as DNA, the CDR3 is TGCGCCAGCAGACTCTCTAGCGGGGGCTTCACCGGGGAGCTGTTTTTT. Translation: CASRLSSGGFTGELFF.